Reported below is one T cell receptor beta chain. CDR3 length: 15 residues. Trimming took 0 bases from V and 3 from J, leaving 13 bases between them. Germline CDR1 and CDR2: SGHRS and YFSETQ. Unique molecular identifiers featured in how the TCRbeta library was prepared. TCRdb called the PCR reads again in MiXCR, with one record for every CDR3 protein. This table holds approximately 490,000 distinct CDR3 sequences, around 13% found once. This sample stems from a study of T-cell reconstitution after alpha-beta-depleted transplantation in children. The receptor was derived from a human donor who donated a stem cell graft to a child with combined immunodeficiency. The sample was PBMCs from the stem cell graft donor, taken from the stem cell graft. V and J are TRBV5-1 and TRBJ2-7; D is possibly TRBD1 or TRBD2 (6 bases each). The CDR3 reads CASSLEGGMIYEQYF. CDR3 in DNA: TGCGCCAGCAGCTTGGAGGGGGGCATGATCTACGAGCAGTACTTC.